This T cell receptor (beta chain) stems from a study of post-analysis software for immune sequencing data. Study outcomes and limitations: There was significantly lower normalized Chao1 diversity in multiple sclerosis patients than in controls. Comparison of patients with controls showed roughly five TRBV segments more frequent in patients, TRBV5-6, TRBV5-1 and TRBV20-1 among them. The F measure placed samples prepared in the same batch into strongly shared clusters.

V shed 8 bases, J shed 7 bases, and the junction held 2 bases outside the gene matches. The V gene's germline CDR1 is MNHEY and CDR2 SVGAGI. The CDR3 has 12 residues. Sequencing libraries made from TCR beta cDNA carried unique molecular identifiers. Starting from roughly 1.1 to 9.2 million T cells, the study yielded 500,000 or so cDNA molecules. In TCRdb, the PCR reads were re-called with MiXCR into one record per CDR3 protein. The sample shows roughly 670,000 distinct CDR3 sequences, around 64% of them seen only once. With respect to this clonotype: As yet, its antigen is unknown.

Sequencing was performed on blood. The gene calls are TRBV6-5 and TRBJ2-1; TRBD1 aligns across 10 bases. The receptor was isolated from a girl aged 2 to 9 with multiple sclerosis. CDR3 sequence (DNA): TGTGCCAGCTGGACAGGGGGAAATGAGCAGTTCTTC. Protein product: CASWTGGNEQFF.